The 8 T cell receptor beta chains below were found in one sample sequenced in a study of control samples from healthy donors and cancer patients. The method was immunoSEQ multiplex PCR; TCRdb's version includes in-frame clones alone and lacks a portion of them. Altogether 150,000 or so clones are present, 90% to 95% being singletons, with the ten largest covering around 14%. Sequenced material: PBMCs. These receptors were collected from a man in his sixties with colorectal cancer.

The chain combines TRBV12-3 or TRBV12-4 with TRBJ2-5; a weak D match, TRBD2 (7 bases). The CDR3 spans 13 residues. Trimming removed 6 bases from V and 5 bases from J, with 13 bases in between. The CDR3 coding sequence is TGTGCCAGCAGAGCCGGGGGGCGGGAGACCCAGTACTTC. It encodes CASRAGGRETQYF.

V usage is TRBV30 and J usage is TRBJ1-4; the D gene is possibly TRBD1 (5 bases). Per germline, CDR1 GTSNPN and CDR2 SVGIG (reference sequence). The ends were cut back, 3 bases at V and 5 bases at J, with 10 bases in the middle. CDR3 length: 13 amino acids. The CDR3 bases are TGTGCCTGGAGAAAAGGGGTGAATGAAAAACTGTTTTTT. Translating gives CAWRKGVNEKLFF.

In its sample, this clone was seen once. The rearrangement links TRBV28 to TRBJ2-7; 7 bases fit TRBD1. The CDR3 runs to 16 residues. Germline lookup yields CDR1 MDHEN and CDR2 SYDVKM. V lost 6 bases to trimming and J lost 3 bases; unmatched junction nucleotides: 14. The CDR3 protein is CASSPRRGRPDYEQYF. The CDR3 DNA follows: TGTGCCAGCAGCCCTCGTAGGGGGCGACCCGACTACGAGCAGTACTTC. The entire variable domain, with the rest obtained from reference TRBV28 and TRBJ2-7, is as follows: DVKVTQSSRYLVKRTGEKVFLECVQDMDHENMFWYRQDPGLGLRLIYFSYDVKMKEKGDIPEGYSVSREKKERFSLILESASTNQTSMYLCASSPRRGRPDYEQYFGPGTRLTVT.

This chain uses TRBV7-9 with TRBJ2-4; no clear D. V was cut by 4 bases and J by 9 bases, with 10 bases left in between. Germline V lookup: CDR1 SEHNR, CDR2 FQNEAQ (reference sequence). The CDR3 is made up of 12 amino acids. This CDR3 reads CASSSDVGIQYF. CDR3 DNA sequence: TGTGCCAGCAGCTCAGACGTGGGCATTCAGTACTTC.

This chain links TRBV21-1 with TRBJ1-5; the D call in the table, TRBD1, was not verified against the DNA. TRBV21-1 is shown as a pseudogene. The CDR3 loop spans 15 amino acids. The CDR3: CASNHSPGQTRPQHF. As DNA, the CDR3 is TGTGCCAGCAACCACTCCCCGGGACAGACGCGGCCCCAGCATTTT.

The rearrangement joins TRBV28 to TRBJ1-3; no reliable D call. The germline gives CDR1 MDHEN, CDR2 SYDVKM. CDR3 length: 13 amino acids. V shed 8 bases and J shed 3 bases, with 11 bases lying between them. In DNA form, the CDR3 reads TGTGCCAGCTCCTCCACCGTTGGAAACACCATATATTTT. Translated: CASSSTVGNTIYF.

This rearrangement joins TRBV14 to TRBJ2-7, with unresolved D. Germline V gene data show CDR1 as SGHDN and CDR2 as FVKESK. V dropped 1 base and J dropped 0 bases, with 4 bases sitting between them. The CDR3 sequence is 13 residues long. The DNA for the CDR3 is TGTGCCAGCAGCCAAGGGGCCTCCTACGAGCAGTACTTC. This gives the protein CASSQGASYEQYF.

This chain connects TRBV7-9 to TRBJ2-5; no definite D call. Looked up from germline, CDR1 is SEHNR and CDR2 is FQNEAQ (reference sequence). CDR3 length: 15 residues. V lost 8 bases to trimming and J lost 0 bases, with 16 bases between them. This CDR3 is CASSSPAGYQETQYF. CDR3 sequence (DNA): TGTGCCAGCTCGTCGCCGGCCGGGTACCAAGAGACCCAGTACTTC.